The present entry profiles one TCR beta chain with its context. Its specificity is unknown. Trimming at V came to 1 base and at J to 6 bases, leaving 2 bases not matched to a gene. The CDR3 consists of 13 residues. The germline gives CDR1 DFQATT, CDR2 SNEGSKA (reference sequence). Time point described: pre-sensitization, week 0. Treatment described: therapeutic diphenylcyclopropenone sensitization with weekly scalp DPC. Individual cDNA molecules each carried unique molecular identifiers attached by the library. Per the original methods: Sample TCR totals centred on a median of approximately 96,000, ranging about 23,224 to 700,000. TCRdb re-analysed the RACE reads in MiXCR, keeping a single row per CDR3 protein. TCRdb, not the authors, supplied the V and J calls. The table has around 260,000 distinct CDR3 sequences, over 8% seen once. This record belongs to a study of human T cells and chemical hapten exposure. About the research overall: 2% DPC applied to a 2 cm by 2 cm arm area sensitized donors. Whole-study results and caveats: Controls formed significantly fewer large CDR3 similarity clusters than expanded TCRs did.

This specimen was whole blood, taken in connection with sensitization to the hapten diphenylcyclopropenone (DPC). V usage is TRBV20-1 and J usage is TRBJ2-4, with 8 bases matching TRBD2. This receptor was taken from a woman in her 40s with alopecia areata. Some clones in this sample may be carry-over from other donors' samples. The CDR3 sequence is CSARGAGANIQYF. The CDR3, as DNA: TGCAGTGCTAGAGGAGCGGGAGCAAACATTCAGTACTTC.